This TCR beta chain was sequenced during a study of blood T cell repertoires in COVID-19. The wider study: COVID-19 samples from acute and convalescent phases originated in the United States, Italy and Spain. In each case, the material was cDNA or gDNA derived from T cells, B-cell-depleted T cells, or PBMCs.

Original processing notes: Using reference gene primer amplification, nucleated cell counts were estimated. TCRdb's table, derived via immunoSEQ multiplex PCR, lists solely in-frame clones and lacks some. That table supplies the V and J calls and clone size; D and trimming were determined from the DNA. The sample contains roughly 330,000 clones, roughly 82% of which appear only once. CDR1 and CDR2 (germline): SNHLY, FYNNEI. V shed 8 bases and J shed 4 bases, with 15 bases lying between them. The CDR3 loop spans 13 amino acids. The specimen sequenced was peripheral blood. The receptor was derived from a woman between 50 and 59 years old with acute or convalescent COVID-19. The chain couples TRBV2 to TRBJ2-7; no firm D call. The CDR3 reads CASLSSADYEQYF. CDR3 bases: TGTGCCAGCCTATCGAGCGCGGATTACGAGCAGTACTTC.